The rows below give T cell receptor beta chains drawn from one sample of a study of T cell responses to AZD1222 COVID-19 vaccine. The table came from immunoSEQ multiplex PCR; TCRdb's copy has only in-frame clones and leaves some out. The sample contains 170,000 or so clones, around 90% of which appear only once. This specimen consisted of peripheral blood, obtained on day 0 of AZD1222 vaccination. The receptor source for this set is an adult in good health. The CDR3 runs from the conserved cysteine through the conserved F or W. The D gene is left open where the match is weak. Not every row has a clone size; where given, it reads once, few, many or a size class.

>.|.|TRBJ2-2|TRBV2
CASDSGTSTGELFF
TGTGCCAGCGACTCCGGGACTTCTACCGGGGAGCTGTTTTTT
>.|.|TRBJ2-3|TRBV3-1/TRBV3-2
CASSDTTLDSTDTQYF
TGTGCCAGCAGCGACACCACCTTAGACAGCACAGATACGCAGTATTTT
>.|.|TRBJ2-1|TRBV2
CASSVSRRSGNEQFF
TGTGCCAGCAGTGTATCTAGGAGGTCAGGCAATGAGCAGTTCTTC
>once|.|TRBJ1-5|TRBV19
CASSWGYSNQPQHF
TGTGCCAGTAGTTGGGGGTATAGCAATCAGCCCCAGCATTTT
>.|TRBD2|TRBJ2-1|TRBV15
CATSRGGTSPSSYNEQFF
TGTGCCACCAGCAGAGGGGGGACTAGCCCGAGCTCCTACAATGAGCAGTTCTTC
>.|.|TRBJ1-2|TRBV27
CASRGWGALSYTF
TGTGCCAGCCGAGGGTGGGGGGCGCTGAGCTACACCTTC
>.|.|TRBJ2-5|TRBV7-2
CASSLAGIQETQYF
TGTGCCAGCAGCTTAGCCGGAATACAAGAGACCCAGTACTTC
>.|TRBD1|TRBJ1-1|TRBV28
CASSLSGTGSTEAFF
TGTGCCAGCAGTCTAAGTGGGACAGGGAGCACTGAAGCTTTCTTT
>.|.|TRBJ2-3|TRBV5-1
CASSLSGDTQYF
TGCGCCAGCAGCTTGTCAGGGGATACGCAGTATTTT
>few|TRBD1|TRBJ1-5|TRBV6-5
CASSSGQGYQPQHF
TGTGCCAGCAGCTCTGGACAGGGCTATCAGCCCCAGCATTTT
>.|.|TRBJ2-7|TRBV7-9
CASIPGTSSNTYEQYF
TGTGCCAGCATCCCAGGGACCTCTTCAAACACCTACGAGCAGTACTTC
>.|TRBD1|TRBJ1-5|TRBV10-3
CAIRSQGGNQPQHF
TGTGCCATCAGATCACAGGGGGGCAATCAGCCCCAGCATTTT
>.|TRBD1|TRBJ2-3|TRBV4-1
CASSQVVFGTGGTDTQYF
TGCGCCAGCAGCCAAGTGGTATTTGGGACAGGCGGCACAGATACGCAGTATTTT
>.|TRBD1|TRBJ2-1|TRBV3-1/TRBV3-2
CASSQRAGGNEQFF
TGTGCCAGCAGCCAAAGGGCAGGGGGCAATGAGCAGTTCTTC
>.|.|TRBJ2-7|TRBV12-5
CASGLVSNGGEQYF
TGTGCTAGTGGTTTGGTAAGCAACGGAGGCGAGCAGTACTTC
>once|.|TRBJ2-7|TRBV3-1/TRBV3-2
CASSQSVRGYEQYF
TGTGCCAGCAGCCAATCTGTACGTGGATACGAGCAGTACTTC
>.|.|TRBJ1-5|TRBV19
CASSIEGDQPQHF
TGTGCCAGTAGTATAGAGGGGGATCAGCCCCAGCATTTT
>.|.|TRBJ1-2|TRBV7-9
CASSLVTGTSGGYTF
TGTGCCAGCAGCTTAGTAACAGGCACCTCGGGGGGCTACACCTTC
>.|TRBD1|TRBJ1-1|TRBV6-4
CATSRTGKNTEAFF
TGTGCCACAAGTAGGACAGGAAAGAACACTGAAGCTTTCTTT
>.|TRBD1|TRBJ1-2|TRBV5-4
CASTGQPGGYTF
TGTGCCAGCACGGGACAGCCTGGGGGCTACACCTTC
>.|TRBD2|TRBJ2-7|TRBV28
CASSSIGLARAYEQYF
TGTGCCAGCAGTTCCATCGGACTAGCGCGAGCCTACGAGCAGTACTTC
>once|TRBD2|TRBJ2-1|TRBV11-3
CASSLASGEYNEQFF
TGTGCCAGCAGCTTAGCTAGCGGGGAGTACAATGAGCAGTTCTTC
>.|.|TRBJ2-2|TRBV6-2/TRBV6-3
CASSRGALPGGELFF
TGTGCCAGCAGTAGGGGCGCACTACCCGGAGGGGAGCTGTTTTTT
>few|.|TRBJ1-3|TRBV7-2
CASSSSYGAGNTIYF
TGTGCCAGCAGCTCCTCATATGGGGCTGGAAACACCATATATTTT
>.|TRBD1|TRBJ1-4|TRBV15
CATSIRGTVYEKLFF
TGTGCCACCAGCATCCGGGGGACAGTCTATGAAAAACTGTTTTTT
>.|TRBD1|TRBJ1-1|TRBV9
CASSVGSNRGNTEAFF
TGTGCCAGCAGCGTAGGTTCGAACAGGGGGAACACTGAAGCTTTCTTT
>.|TRBD1|TRBJ2-1|TRBV28
CASSFSRGQDEQFF
TGTGCCAGCAGTTTTTCCAGGGGGCAAGATGAGCAGTTCTTC